The 4 T cell receptor beta chains presented below share a single source sample, sequenced in a study of OX40 agonist ivuxolimab in advanced cancers. Sequencing used immunoSEQ multiplex PCR; TCRdb keeps in-frame clones, though not all of them. This table has roughly 100,000 clones, 90% appearing once. This sample comprised CD4+ or CD8+ T cells sorted from blood, obtained in a trial of the OX40 agonist ivuxolimab. The receptor source for this set is an adult with an advanced solid tumor such as melanoma, head and neck, liver or kidney cancer.

This rearrangement joins TRBV18 to TRBJ2-7; D is ambiguous. Germline-derived CDR1 and CDR2 are KGHSH and LQKENI. The ends were cut back, 0 bases at V and 10 bases at J, with 13 bases in the middle. CDR3 length equals 13 residues. The CDR3 sequence is CASSPPPGLSQYF. In DNA, the CDR3 is TGTGCCAGCTCACCACCCCCGGGCCTAAGTCAGTACTTC.

This chain connects TRBV11-2 to TRBJ2-7; no clear D gene. The germline V gene encodes CDR1 SGHAT and CDR2 FQNNGV. V was clipped by 3 bases and J by 2 bases, with 11 bases between them. The CDR3 totals 14 residues. CDR3 nucleotide sequence: TGTGCCAGCAGCTTCCTCTTTGGCACCTACGAGCAGTACTTC. Translation gives CASSFLFGTYEQYF.

This rearrangement joins TRBV30 to TRBJ1-3, with TRBD1 as a possible D gene (5 bases). Germline V CDR1 and CDR2: GTSNPN, SVGIG (reference sequence). V was clipped by 5 bases and J by 2 bases, with 10 bases between them. The CDR3 covers 13 residues. CDR3 nucleotide sequence: TGTGCCTGGGGGGGAGCGGCTGGAAACACCATATATTTT. This codes for CAWGGAAGNTIYF.

The V call is TRBV11-3, the J call TRBJ1-1, with D unclear. Germline V gene data show CDR1 as SGHNT and CDR2 as YENEEA. The ends were cut back, 0 bases at V and 1 base at J, with 12 bases in the middle. The CDR3 sequence is 16 residues long. The CDR3 DNA is TGTGCCAGCAGCTTAGATGTGGGCCCGAAGAACACTGAAGCTTTCTTT. Translation gives CASSLDVGPKNTEAFF.